This entry lists 19 T cell receptor beta chains sequenced from one sample in a study of cytomegalovirus exposure and HLA in healthy donors. With 60 Vbeta and 13 Jbeta primers, the PCR was carried out. The table came from immunoSEQ multiplex PCR; TCRdb's copy has only in-frame clones and leaves some out. The sample has fewer than 100,000 clones; about three quarters are singletons. The specimen sequenced was PBMCs. Source of these receptors: a female donor in good health and CMV-seronegative.

The V and J genes are TRBV6-6 and TRBJ2-1, with TRBD1 identical over 7 bases. V lost 7 bases to trimming and J lost 9 bases; unmatched junction nucleotides: 15. This CDR3 has 15 amino acids. CDR1 is MNHNY and CDR2 is SVGAGI in the germline V gene (reference sequence). The chain's CDR3 is CASTHGESWDSEQFF. DNA of the CDR3: TGTGCCAGCACCCACGGAGAGTCTTGGGACAGTGAGCAGTTCTTC.

V is TRBV7-9 and J is TRBJ1-3; D remains ambiguous. CDR3 length: 14 amino acids. Germline CDR1 SEHNR, CDR2 FQNEAQ (reference sequence). Trimming took 6 bases from V and 4 from J, leaving 13 bases between them. The CDR3 nucleotides read TGTGCCAGCAGTGAGACTTCAGAGGGAAACACCATATATTTT. Protein product: CASSETSEGNTIYF.

With regard to this clone: At the DNA level, this CDR3 is encoded by other sequences in the same sample as well. The chain recombines TRBV18 with TRBJ2-7, with no clear D. The CDR3 spans 13 residues. Trimming shortened V by 0 bases and J by 0 bases, and 3 bases separated the two germline ends. The germline CDR1 and CDR2 sequences are KGHSH and LQKENI. In DNA form, the CDR3 reads TGTGCCAGCTCACCACCGAGCTCCTACGAGCAGTACTTC. This translates into CASSPPSSYEQYF.

CDR3 nucleotides: TGTGCCATCAGGCCGGGACAGGGGGATCTCTCTGGGGCCAACGTCCTGACTTTC. It codes for CAIRPGQGDLSGANVLTF. The chain has TRBV10-3 and TRBJ2-6; TRBD1 matches at 11 bases. Losses at the gene ends were 6 bases for V and 0 bases for J; bases not matched to a gene: 7. The germline gives CDR1 ENHRY, CDR2 SYGVKD. There are 18 residues in the CDR3.

The chain employs TRBV9 and TRBJ1-1; 9 bases fit TRBD1. With V trimmed by 5 bases and J by 0 bases, 8 bases remained unmatched. CDR1 is SGDLS and CDR2 is YYNGEE in the germline V gene. This CDR3 is built from 16 residues. The CDR3 nucleotides are TGTGCCAGCAGGAAGGGGACAGGGATCTTGAACACTGAAGCTTTCTTT. This translates into CASRKGTGILNTEAFF.

This chain joins TRBV15 and TRBJ2-7; no clear D. The germline V gene encodes CDR1 LNHNV and CDR2 YYDKDF (reference sequence). Trimming left V 1 base short and J 5 bases short, with 6 bases between. This CDR3 is 12 amino acids long. The CDR3 is CATSRGLDEQYF. The CDR3 DNA is TGTGCCACCAGCAGAGGGTTAGACGAGCAGTACTTC.

In this sample, this clone turned up once. The CDR3 is CATSRDPSSEAGTQYF. The CDR3 DNA is TGTGCCACCAGCAGAGACCCAAGCAGTGAGGCGGGGACCCAGTACTTC. This chain uses TRBV15 with TRBJ2-5; weak D call: TRBD2 (5 bases). Looked up from germline, CDR1 is LNHNV and CDR2 is YYDKDF (reference sequence). V was pared by 0 bases and J by 7 bases, with 18 bases between. This CDR3 is built from 16 residues.

The genes are TRBV4-3 and TRBJ2-5; D is possibly TRBD1 (6 bases). The CDR3 covers 16 residues. Between the trimmed V and J ends, which lost 0 bases and 4 bases, there was a span of 15 bases. Germline V CDR1 and CDR2: LGHNA, YSLEER. The chain's CDR3 is CASSQDWVVGGETQYF. CDR3 coding DNA: TGCGCCAGCAGCCAAGATTGGGTTGTAGGGGGAGAGACCCAGTACTTC.

This clone is a singleton in its sample. The chain is built from TRBV27 and TRBJ2-1, with 12 bases identical to TRBD2. V dropped 2 bases and J dropped 7; count of bases not matched to a gene: 0. CDR1 and CDR2 (germline): MNHEY, SMNVEV (reference sequence). This CDR3 has 14 residues. CDR3 in DNA: TGTGCCAGCAGTTTAACTAGCGGGGGGAATGAGCAGTTCTTC. The encoded protein is CASSLTSGGNEQFF.

V is TRBV6-1 and J is TRBJ2-7; 7 bases align to TRBD1. This CDR3 has 14 amino acids. The J segment lost 0 bases and the V segment lost 7 bases, leaving 6 bases of the junction unmatched. Germline V gene sequence: CDR1 MNHNS, CDR2 SASEGT. The CDR3 reads CASIWDSTSYEQYF. CDR3 sequence (DNA): TGTGCCAGCATATGGGACAGTACCTCCTACGAGCAGTACTTC.

This chain joins TRBV6-5 and TRBJ2-2, with TRBD1 as a possible D gene (5 bases). The CDR3 runs to 13 residues. From germline, CDR1 is MNHEY and CDR2 SVGAGI. Between the trimmed V and J ends, which lost 6 bases and 4 bases, there was a span of 9 bases. CDR3 DNA: TGTGCCAGCAGCAGAAGGGGCACCGGGGAGCTGTTTTTT. Translated, it gives CASSRRGTGELFF.

The chain has TRBV5-1 and TRBJ2-2; unclear D gene. The length of the CDR3 is 13 residues. Germline V gene lookup returns CDR1 SGHRS and CDR2 YFSETQ. V dropped 4 bases and J dropped 6 bases, with 10 bases sitting between them. The CDR3 reads CASSPNGSGELFF. CDR3 bases: TGCGCCAGCAGCCCTAACGGTTCCGGGGAGCTGTTTTTT.

This chain joins TRBV15 and TRBJ1-5; TRBD1 aligns across 7 bases. Germline CDR1 is LNHNV and CDR2 is YYDKDF (reference sequence). The J segment lost 6 bases and the V segment lost 5 bases, leaving 7 bases of the junction unmatched. The length of the CDR3 is 14 residues. DNA of the CDR3: TGTGCCACCAGCCACAGGGGAATGGGTCAGCCCCAGCATTTT. Translated, it gives CATSHRGMGQPQHF.

This clone appeared a few times. The chain uses TRBV30 and TRBJ1-5; D is uncertain. The ends were cut back, 0 bases at V and 5 bases at J, with 8 bases in the middle. The V gene's germline CDR1 is GTSNPN and CDR2 SVGIG (reference sequence). This CDR3 is 13 amino acids long. For the CDR3, the DNA is TGTGCCTGGAGTGTATTCGGGGATCAGCCCCAGCATTTT. This translates into CAWSVFGDQPQHF.

This sequence joins TRBV6-5 and TRBJ1-2; 9 nucleotides line up with TRBD1. J was trimmed by 7 bases and V by 7 bases; bases with no gene match: 7. CDR1 and CDR2 (germline): MNHEY, SVGAGI. The CDR3 runs to 13 residues. Written as DNA, the CDR3 is TGTGCCAGCACCCGGACAGGGGAGGTTGGCTACACCTTC. Amino acid sequence: CASTRTGEVGYTF.

This clone was seen only once. The rearrangement links TRBV7-9 to TRBJ1-1; the D is unclear. V dropped 6 bases and J dropped 4 bases, with 15 bases sitting between them. The V gene's germline CDR1 is SEHNR and CDR2 FQNEAQ (reference sequence). CDR3 length equals 14 residues. The CDR3 loop is CASSLRGGSTEAFF. The CDR3 nucleotides are TGTGCCAGCAGTCTACGGGGAGGGAGCACTGAAGCTTTCTTT.

In this sample, this clone turned up a few times. The gene calls are TRBV7-2 and TRBJ1-4, with D perhaps TRBD1 (6 bases). This CDR3 spans 14 amino acids. Germline V gene lookup returns CDR1 SGHTA and CDR2 FQGNSA. V shed 4 bases and J shed 3 bases, with 9 bases lying between them. The CDR3 bases are TGTGCCAGCAGCTCACAGGGATCTAATGAAAAACTGTTTTTT. Amino acids: CASSSQGSNEKLFF.

The rearrangement links TRBV10-3 to TRBJ2-7; TRBD2 aligns across 9 bases. The junction had 5 bases not matched to a gene; V was cut back by 6 bases and J by 2 bases. This CDR3 has 14 amino acids. Germline V gene lookup returns CDR1 ENHRY and CDR2 SYGVKD. The CDR3 nucleotides read TGTGCCATCAGGCTGGCTAGCGGGGCCTACGAGCAGTACTTC. It translates to CAIRLASGAYEQYF.

This clone has more than one count but fewer than ten. The chain recombines TRBV4-1 with TRBJ2-1; 10 bases are shared with TRBD2. The V gene end was trimmed by 0 bases and the J gene end by 4 bases; junction bases not matched to a gene: 6. The germline CDR1 and CDR2 sequences are MGHRA and YSYEKL. The CDR3 totals 17 residues. This CDR3 is CASSQDGTSVSYNEQFF. CDR3 nucleotide sequence: TGCGCCAGCAGCCAAGATGGGACTAGCGTATCGTACAATGAGCAGTTCTTC.